Listed below are T cell receptor beta chains from one sample, sequenced in a study of CD8 T cells in Susac syndrome. MiXCR, run by TCRdb on the immunoSEQ multiplex PCR reads, gives a single entry per CDR3 protein. The sample has roughly 130,000 distinct CDR3 sequences, roughly 95% seen once. Sequencing was done on a sample of CD4+ T cells from PBMCs. The receptors shown here come from a human donor with multiple sclerosis. Each CDR3 is given without its conserved first and last residue. Clone size, where shown, is once, few, many, or a class for clones that have expanded.

v_gene,j_gene,abundance,CDR3aa
TRBV4-3,TRBJ2-3,.,ASSQALEDTQY
TRBV29-1,TRBJ1-1,.,SSTGGQGRMNTEAF
TRBV24-1,TRBJ2-3,once,ATSDPKWGVRADTQY
TRBV9,TRBJ1-2,.,ASSASGTPYGYT
TRBV20-1,TRBJ2-7,.,SASRGSSVYEQY
TRBV5-6,TRBJ2-7,.,ASSLNHNYEQY
TRBV20-1,TRBJ2-1,.,SQGGLANEQF
TRBV6-5,TRBJ2-1,.,ASGGGSREQF
TRBV6-1,TRBJ2-1,.,ASSDSGDEQF
TRBV18,TRBJ2-7,.,ASSPVGTETYEQY
TRBV6-2/TRBV6-3,TRBJ2-7,.,ASTPSGGNHYEQY
TRBV12-3/TRBV12-4,TRBJ1-2,.,ASSPGTEGPYGYT
TRBV28,TRBJ1-5,.,ASKTPSQPQH
TRBV12-3/TRBV12-4,TRBJ1-2,.,ASSSGQVYGYT
TRBV30,TRBJ2-1,.,AWSVPASAVEQF
TRBV19,TRBJ1-2,.,ASSTGAKGTYGYT
TRBV20-1,TRBJ2-7,few,SARGLAGAYEQY
TRBV20-1,TRBJ2-3,.,SARPGERTTDTQY
TRBV7-9,TRBJ1-2,.,ASSLGEVNYGYT
TRBV27,TRBJ2-5,.,ASSLSRGLGEETQY
TRBV3-1,TRBJ2-7,.,ASSHPAGAVLYEQY
TRBV9,TRBJ2-7,.,ASSRRERQSHEQY
TRBV7-9,TRBJ2-1,.,ASSPPPLAYNEQF
TRBV5-1,TRBJ2-1,.,ASSVGQGSYNEQF
TRBV6-2/TRBV6-3,TRBJ2-4,.,ASSWSGRKNIQY